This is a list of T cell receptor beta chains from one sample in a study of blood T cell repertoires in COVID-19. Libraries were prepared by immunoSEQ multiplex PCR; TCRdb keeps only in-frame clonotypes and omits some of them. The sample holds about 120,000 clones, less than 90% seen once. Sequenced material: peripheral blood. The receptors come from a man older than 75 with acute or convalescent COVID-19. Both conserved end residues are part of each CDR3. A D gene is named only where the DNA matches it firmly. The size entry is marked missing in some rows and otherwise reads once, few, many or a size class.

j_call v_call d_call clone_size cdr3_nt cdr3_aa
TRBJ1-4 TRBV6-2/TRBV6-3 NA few TGTGCCAGCAGCTTGAGGACATTCCCCACAACTAATGAAAAACTGTTTTTT CASSLRTFPTTNEKLFF
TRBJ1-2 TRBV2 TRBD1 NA TGTGCCGGGACATGGGACAGGGGATCCGGCGGCTACACCTTC CAGTWDRGSGGYTF
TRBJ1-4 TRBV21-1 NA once TGTGCCAGCAGCAAAATGGCGGCTCGTTTGGGGGACAGCCCAACTAATGAAAAACTGTTTTTT CASSKMAARLGDSPTNEKLFF
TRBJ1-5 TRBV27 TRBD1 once TGTGCCAGCAGGGGGACAGGGGAAGGTAAGCAGCCCCAGCATTTT CASRGTGEGKQPQHF
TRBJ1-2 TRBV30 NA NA TGTGCCTGGAGTGCCCTGGGGGGAAACTATGGCTACACCTTC CAWSALGGNYGYTF
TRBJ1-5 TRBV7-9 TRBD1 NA TGTGCCAGCAGCGGAATGGGACAGAGAAGCAATCAGCCCCAGCATTTT CASSGMGQRSNQPQHF
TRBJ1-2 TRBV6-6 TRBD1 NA TGTGCCGTTGTGCCCCAGGGGGGCGGCTACACCTTC CAVVPQGGGYTF
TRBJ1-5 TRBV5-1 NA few TGCGCCAGCAGCTTGGACGGTTATAGCAATCAGCCCCAGCATTTT CASSLDGYSNQPQHF
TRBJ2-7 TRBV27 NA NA TGTGCCAGCAGTTTAAGGACGGGAACCATCCGGGACAACCCCTACGAGCAGTACTTC CASSLRTGTIRDNPYEQYF
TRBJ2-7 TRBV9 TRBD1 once TGTGCCAGCAGCGTGTCCGGGACAGGGGGCTACGAGCAGTACTTC CASSVSGTGGYEQYF
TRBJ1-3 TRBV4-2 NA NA TGTGCCAGCAGCCAAGGACTGGGACGGGAGAGCTCTGGAAACACCATATATTTT CASSQGLGRESSGNTIYF
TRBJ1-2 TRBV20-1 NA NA TGCAGTGCTAGAGATCGTTTCGGCTACACCTTC CSARDRFGYTF
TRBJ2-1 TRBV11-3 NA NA TGTGCCAGCAGCCCCGAAGCGTGGAATGAGCAGTTCTTC CASSPEAWNEQFF
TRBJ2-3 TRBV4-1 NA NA TGCGCCAGCAGCCAAGATCCTCTAGTTTTGTCTAGCACAGATACGCAGTATTTT CASSQDPLVLSSTDTQYF
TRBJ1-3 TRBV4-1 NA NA TGCGCCAGCAGCCCCGGACAGCCCGTACCGCCTGGAAACACCATATATTTT CASSPGQPVPPGNTIYF
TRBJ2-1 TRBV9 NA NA TGTGCCAGCAGCGTACAGGGCCCGACCTACAATGAGCAGTTCTTC CASSVQGPTYNEQFF
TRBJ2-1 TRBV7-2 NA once TGTGCCAGCAGCTTAGGCGAGACAGACTACAATGAGCAGTTCTTC CASSLGETDYNEQFF
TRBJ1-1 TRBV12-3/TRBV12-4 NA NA TGTGCCAGCAGGGTACAGGGTTCGTTGGGAGCTTTCTTT CASRVQGSLGAFF
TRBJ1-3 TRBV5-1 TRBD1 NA TGCGCCAGCAGCTTACAGGGGGCTGGAAACACCATATATTTT CASSLQGAGNTIYF
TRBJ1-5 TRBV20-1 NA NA TGCAGTGCTAGTGAGATCCTAGGACAGCCCCAGCATTTT CSASEILGQPQHF
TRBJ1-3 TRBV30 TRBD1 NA TGTGCCTGGAGTGGACAGGGCCTCGGAAACACCATATATTTT CAWSGQGLGNTIYF
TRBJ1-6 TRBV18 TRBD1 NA TGTGCCAGCTCACCCTGGACAGGGTATAACAATTCACCCCTCCACTTT CASSPWTGYNNSPLHF
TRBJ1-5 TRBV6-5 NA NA TGTGCCAGCATGCGGGGGGGGCCAAATCAGCCCCAGCATTTT CASMRGGPNQPQHF
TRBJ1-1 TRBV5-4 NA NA TGTGCCAGCAGCTTGATAACAGGAGGGACTGAAGCTTTCTTT CASSLITGGTEAFF
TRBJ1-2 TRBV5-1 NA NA TGCGCCAGCAGCCTCATCTACAGGGACGGATCGTTATCGCATGGCTACACCTTC CASSLIYRDGSLSHGYTF
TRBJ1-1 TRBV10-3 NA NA TGTGCCATCAGTGACAGGCTAACTGAAGCTTTCTTT CAISDRLTEAFF
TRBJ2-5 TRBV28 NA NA TGTGCCATCGGAGGGGACCAAGAGACCCAGTACTTC CAIGGDQETQYF
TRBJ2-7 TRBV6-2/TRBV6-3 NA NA TGTGCCAGCAGTCATACAGGGACAAGCTACGAGCAGTACTTC CASSHTGTSYEQYF
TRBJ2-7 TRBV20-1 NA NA TGCAGTGCTTTAAACTACGAGCAGTACTTC CSALNYEQYF
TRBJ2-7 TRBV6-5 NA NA TGTGCCAGCAGTTACTCGATAGTCTCCTACGAGCAGTACTTC CASSYSIVSYEQYF
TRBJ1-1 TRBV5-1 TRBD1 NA TGCGCCAGCAGCCCAGACAGGGGGCGTGGGACTGAAGCTTTCTTT CASSPDRGRGTEAFF
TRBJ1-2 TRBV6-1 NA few TGTGCCAGCAGTGACGCGGACAGTTACTATGGCTACACCTTC CASSDADSYYGYTF
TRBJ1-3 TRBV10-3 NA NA TGTGCCATCAATAGGGGCGCGAGTGGAAACACCATATATTTT CAINRGASGNTIYF